One sample yielded the 17 T cell receptor beta chains listed below, sequenced in a study of neurological immune-mediated disorders. TCRdb reprocessed the 5' RACE reads via MiXCR and lists one record per CDR3 protein. Among 20,000 to 30,000 distinct CDR3 sequences listed, about 13% were seen once. The sequenced sample was PBMCs. The receptors shown here come from a woman aged 60 to 75 with HTLV-1-associated myelopathy (HAM/TSP).

This clonotype was recorded at least ten times. The chain employs TRBV3-1 and TRBJ2-7; a weak D match, TRBD2 (6 bases). From germline, CDR1 is LGHDT and CDR2 YNNKEL (reference sequence). V lost 4 bases and J lost 7, with 17 bases in between. This CDR3 is 14 amino acids long. CDR3 in amino acids: CASSRSGRFLEQYF. The DNA of the CDR3 is TGTGCCAGCAGCCGAAGCGGGCGTTTCTTAGAGCAGTACTTC.

This clonotype appeared many times. This chain uses TRBV12-3 or TRBV12-4 with TRBJ1-2; 10 nucleotides agree with TRBD1. V was pared by 4 bases and J by 5 bases, with 7 bases of the junction left unmatched. This CDR3 is 15 amino acids long. CDR3 sequence reads: CASSSPGQGWYGYTF. Written as DNA, the CDR3 is TGTGCCAGCAGTTCCCCGGGACAGGGGTGGTATGGCTACACCTTC.

The genes are TRBV20-1 and TRBJ2-3; 12 bases align to TRBD2. The CDR3 totals 17 residues. Germline values: CDR1 DFQATT, CDR2 SNEGSKA (reference sequence). V shed 2 bases and J 3 bases; nucleotides not matched to a gene: 9. This CDR3 reads CSARSILGLAGTDTQYF. The CDR3 DNA is TGCAGTGCTAGATCCATTCTCGGACTAGCGGGAACAGATACGCAGTATTTT.

This clonotype was observed many times. A read error may account for a junction end that differs from germline. This chain connects TRBV5-6 to TRBJ2-7; D not resolved. Germline V gives CDR1 SGHDT, CDR2 YYEEEE. There are 12 residues in the CDR3. The CDR3 DNA reads as TGTGCCAGCAGCTTGGGGGTCGGCGAATGGGGTTTC. Translation gives CASSLGVGEWGF.

This clonotype was recorded many times. CDR3 amino acids: CASSGGPTPGHEQYF. DNA of the CDR3: TGTGCCAGCAGCGGGGGACCTACCCCGGGGCACGAGCAGTACTTC. The J gene is TRBJ2-7, the V gene TRBV7-2; D might be TRBD1 or TRBD2, each matching 5 bases. The CDR3 extends over 15 amino acids. V was cut by 5 bases and J by 5 bases, with 19 bases left in between. The germline V gene has CDR1 SGHTA and CDR2 FQGNSA.

The V call is TRBV5-1, the J call TRBJ1-1; a weak D match, TRBD1 (5 bases). The CDR3 is 12 residues long. V dropped 4 bases and J dropped 6 bases, with 10 bases sitting between them. Per germline, CDR1 SGHRS and CDR2 YFSETQ. The CDR3 bases are TGCGCCAGCAGCGTCCGGGGGGCTGAAGCTTTCTTT. Translating gives CASSVRGAEAFF. The entire variable domain, with the rest obtained from reference TRBV5-1 and TRBJ1-1, is as follows: KAGVTQTPRYLIKTRGQQVTLSCSPISGHRSVSWYQQTPGQGLQFLFEYFSETQRNKGNFPGRFSGRQFSNSRSEMNVSTLELGDSALYLCASSVRGAEAFFGQGTRLTVV.

Relative to its sample, this clonotype is medium-sized. V gene TRBV7-2 combines with J gene TRBJ2-3; possible D gene TRBD2, 6 bases. Trimming shortened V by 2 bases and J by 2 bases, and 11 bases separated the two germline ends. The CDR3 has 15 amino acids. CDR1 and CDR2 from the germline V gene are SGHTA and FQGNSA. The CDR3 protein is CASSLKAGFTDTQYF. CDR3 nucleotide sequence: TGTGCCAGCAGCTTAAAGGCGGGGTTCACAGATACGCAGTATTTT. The variable domain in full, completed from reference TRBV7-2 and TRBJ2-3, reads GAGVSQSPSNKVTEKGKDVELRCDPISGHTALYWYRQSLGQGLEFLIYFQGNSAPDKSGLPSDRFSAERTGGSVSTLTIQRTQQEDSAVYLCASSLKAGFTDTQYFGPGTRLTVL.

This clonotype was counted many times. V is TRBV5-1 and J is TRBJ1-5; tentative D call: TRBD1 (5 bases). The germline V gene encodes CDR1 SGHRS and CDR2 YFSETQ. Between the trimmed V and J ends, which lost 2 bases and 5 bases, there was a span of 11 bases. The CDR3 covers 14 residues. CDR3 bases: TGCGCCAGCAGCTTCGGGGGAGGGGATCAGCCCCAGCATTTT. Its protein is CASSFGGGDQPQHF.

This clonotype turned up a few times. V is TRBV5-5 and J is TRBJ2-5; no firm D call. This CDR3 is built from 16 residues. The germline V and J ends were trimmed by 3 bases and 0 bases, with 15 bases remaining between them. Germline loops: CDR1 SGHKS, CDR2 YYEKEE (reference sequence). CDR3 sequence: CASSSQTGRNQETQYF. The CDR3, as DNA: TGTGCCAGCAGCTCACAGACCGGACGAAACCAAGAGACCCAGTACTTC. The variable domain in full, with the rest retrieved from reference TRBV5-5 and TRBJ2-5, is DAGVTQSPTHLIKTRGQQVTLRCSPISGHKSVSWYQQVLGQGPQFIFQYYEKEERGRGNFPDRFSARQFPNYSSELNVNALLLGDSALYLCASSSQTGRNQETQYFGPGTRLLVL.

This clonotype was detected many times. The chain is built from TRBV20-1 and TRBJ2-3; possible D gene TRBD2, 5 bases. Germline CDR1 and CDR2: DFQATT and SNEGSKA (reference sequence). The CDR3 has 12 amino acids. Trimming pared 3 bases from V and 2 bases from J, leaving 6 bases between. The CDR3 region has the DNA TGCAGTGCTAGCGGGGACACAGATACGCAGTATTTT. It translates to CSASGDTDTQYF.

Ten or more counts support this clonotype. V and J are TRBV20-1 and TRBJ2-2, with D hard to call. Between the trimmed V and J ends, which lost 0 bases and 7 bases, there was a span of 6 bases. CDR3 length equals 12 residues. Germline CDR1 is DFQATT and CDR2 is SNEGSKA (reference sequence). DNA of the CDR3: TGCAGTGCTAGAGATCTCGGCGGGGAGCTGTTTTTT. Amino acid sequence: CSARDLGGELFF.

This clonotype appeared many times. V and J are TRBV7-9 and TRBJ2-7; 10 positions match TRBD1. From germline, CDR1 is SEHNR and CDR2 FQNEAQ (reference sequence). The CDR3 is made up of 13 amino acids. The V gene end was trimmed by 5 bases and the J gene end by 6 bases; junction bases not matched to a gene: 4. CDR3 sequence: CASSQTGGGEQYF. The CDR3 DNA is TGTGCCAGCAGCCAGACAGGGGGCGGCGAGCAGTACTTC.

The table lists this clonotype with many counts. This rearrangement joins TRBV7-2 to TRBJ1-1; 7 positions agree with TRBD1. V lost 1 base, J lost 7 bases, and 6 bases stayed unmatched. CDR3 length: 14 residues. Germline CDR1 reads SGHTA; CDR2 reads FQGNSA. The CDR3 spells CASSLEGGDSEAFF. The CDR3, as DNA: TGTGCCAGCAGCTTAGAAGGGGGGGACAGTGAAGCTTTCTTT.

This clonotype was recorded many times. The gene calls are TRBV7-2 and TRBJ2-2, with 9 bases aligning to TRBD1. Germline-derived CDR1 and CDR2 are SGHTA and FQGNSA. With V trimmed by 4 bases and J by 4 bases, 4 bases remained unmatched. The CDR3 has 15 amino acids. This CDR3 is CASSYLTGGTGELFF. Here the CDR3 DNA reads TGTGCCAGCAGCTACCTGACAGGGGGCACCGGGGAGCTGTTTTTT.

This clonotype was seen repeatedly, ten times or more. This rearrangement joins TRBV20-1 to TRBJ1-4, with TRBD1 identical over 7 bases. This CDR3 comprises 15 residues. V dropped 5 bases and J dropped 2; count of bases not matched to a gene: 8. Germline CDR1 and CDR2: DFQATT and SNEGSKA (reference sequence). CDR3 amino acids: CSALDTGVTNEKLFF. CDR3 DNA sequence: TGCAGTGCTTTGGATACAGGGGTGACTAATGAAAAACTGTTTTTT.

This clonotype was recorded at least ten times. V is TRBV7-2 and J is TRBJ2-1, with TRBD2 matching 11 bases. From germline, CDR1 is SGHTA and CDR2 FQGNSA. V gave up 5 bases and J gave up 10 bases; unmatched junction bases: 10. The CDR3 loop spans 15 amino acids. The CDR3 spells CASSLDTSGSPEQFF. In nucleotides, the CDR3 is TGTGCCAGCAGCCTAGACACTAGCGGGAGTCCCGAGCAGTTCTTC.

By share, this clonotype counts as medium-sized. The chain links TRBV5-1 to TRBJ1-4, with D hard to call. Germline CDR1 is SGHRS and CDR2 is YFSETQ. Trimming pared 3 bases from V and 0 bases from J, leaving 3 bases between. This CDR3 region has 13 residues. CDR3 bases: TGCGCCAGCAGCTCTGCAACTAATGAAAAACTGTTTTTT. It codes for CASSSATNEKLFF.